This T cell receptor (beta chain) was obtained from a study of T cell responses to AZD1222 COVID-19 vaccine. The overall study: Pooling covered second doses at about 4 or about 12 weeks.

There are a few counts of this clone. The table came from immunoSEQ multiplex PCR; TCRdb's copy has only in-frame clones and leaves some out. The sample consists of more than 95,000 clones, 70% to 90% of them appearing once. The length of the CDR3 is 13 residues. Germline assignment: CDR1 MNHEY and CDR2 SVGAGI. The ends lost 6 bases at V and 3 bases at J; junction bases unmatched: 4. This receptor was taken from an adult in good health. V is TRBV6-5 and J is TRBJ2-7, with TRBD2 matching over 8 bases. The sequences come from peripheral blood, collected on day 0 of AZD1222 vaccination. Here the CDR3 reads CASRREDRYEQYF. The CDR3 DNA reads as TGTGCCAGCAGGCGGGAGGACCGCTACGAGCAGTACTTC.